The rows below give T cell receptor beta chains drawn from one sample of a study of cytomegalovirus exposure and HLA in healthy donors. TCRdb's copy holds only in-frame clones and misses some; the assay was immunoSEQ multiplex PCR. The data contain tens of thousands of clones, 78% of them singletons. The sample taken for sequencing was PBMCs. The origin of the receptors is a male donor in good health and CMV-seropositive. CDR3s include the opening cysteine and the closing phenylalanine or tryptophan. A D gene is named only where the DNA matches it firmly. Clone size, where shown, is once, few, many, or a class for clones that have expanded.

d_call: TRBD2; v_call: TRBV4-2; clone_size: NA; j_call: TRBJ2-1; cdr3_aa: CASSRLGTSGRSSYNEQFF; cdr3_nt: TGTGCCAGCAGCCGACTTGGGACTAGCGGGAGGAGCTCCTACAATGAGCAGTTCTTC
d_call: TRBD1; v_call: TRBV2; clone_size: NA; j_call: TRBJ1-2; cdr3_aa: CASRSGTAYGYTF; cdr3_nt: TGTGCCAGCAGGTCCGGGACAGCTTATGGCTACACCTTC
d_call: NA; v_call: TRBV5-4; clone_size: NA; j_call: TRBJ2-1; cdr3_aa: CASSFRQVSYNEQFF; cdr3_nt: TGTGCCAGCAGCTTCAGACAAGTTTCCTACAATGAGCAGTTCTTC
d_call: TRBD1; v_call: TRBV6-1; clone_size: NA; j_call: TRBJ1-5; cdr3_aa: CASRYRGNQPQHF; cdr3_nt: TGTGCCAGCAGATACAGGGGGAATCAGCCCCAGCATTTT
d_call: TRBD1; v_call: TRBV10-3; clone_size: few; j_call: TRBJ1-4; cdr3_aa: CAISERTGVNEKLFF; cdr3_nt: TGTGCCATCAGTGAACGGACAGGGGTGAATGAAAAACTGTTTTTT
d_call: NA; v_call: TRBV7-6; clone_size: NA; j_call: TRBJ2-1; cdr3_aa: CASSRQGNYNEQFF; cdr3_nt: TGTGCCAGCAGCCGCCAGGGAAATTACAATGAGCAGTTCTTC
d_call: TRBD1; v_call: TRBV28; clone_size: NA; j_call: TRBJ1-4; cdr3_aa: CATRQGLAKLFF; cdr3_nt: TGTGCCACTCGACAGGGCCTCGCAAAACTGTTTTTT
d_call: NA; v_call: TRBV7-6; clone_size: NA; j_call: TRBJ1-1; cdr3_aa: CASSLGGLNTEAFF; cdr3_nt: TGTGCCAGCAGCTTAGGAGGGCTGAACACTGAAGCTTTCTTT
d_call: TRBD1; v_call: TRBV6-4; clone_size: NA; j_call: TRBJ2-3; cdr3_aa: CASSPLGTATDTQYF; cdr3_nt: TGTGCCAGCAGCCCCCTCGGGACAGCTACAGATACGCAGTATTTT
d_call: TRBD1; v_call: TRBV28; clone_size: NA; j_call: TRBJ1-5; cdr3_aa: CASSLWGQGNQPQHF; cdr3_nt: TGTGCCAGCAGTTTATGGGGACAGGGAAATCAGCCCCAGCATTTT
d_call: NA; v_call: TRBV5-3; clone_size: NA; j_call: TRBJ2-4; cdr3_aa: CARSPGQFPKNIQYF; cdr3_nt: TGTGCCAGAAGCCCAGGACAGTTTCCCAAAAACATTCAGTACTTC
d_call: NA; v_call: TRBV6-5; clone_size: many; j_call: TRBJ1-2; cdr3_aa: CASSLAGDYTF; cdr3_nt: TGTGCCAGCAGCCTCGCCGGGGACTACACCTTC
d_call: TRBD2; v_call: TRBV4-1; clone_size: few; j_call: TRBJ2-3; cdr3_aa: CASSVRGLAGEADTQYF; cdr3_nt: TGCGCCAGCAGCGTCAGGGGACTAGCGGGAGAGGCAGATACGCAGTATTTT
d_call: NA; v_call: TRBV19; clone_size: NA; j_call: TRBJ2-1; cdr3_aa: CASSTTGMYEQFF; cdr3_nt: TGTGCCAGTAGTACAACAGGGATGTATGAGCAGTTCTTC
d_call: TRBD1; v_call: TRBV27; clone_size: NA; j_call: TRBJ2-7; cdr3_aa: CASSRDRGYEQYF; cdr3_nt: TGTGCCAGCAGTCGGGACAGAGGCTACGAGCAGTACTTC
d_call: NA; v_call: TRBV6-5; clone_size: NA; j_call: TRBJ2-7; cdr3_aa: CASSYSGAGNYEQYF; cdr3_nt: TGTGCCAGCAGTTACTCGGGGGCAGGGAACTACGAGCAGTACTTC
d_call: TRBD2; v_call: TRBV27; clone_size: NA; j_call: TRBJ2-1; cdr3_aa: CASSLTGAFPPGGSYNEQFF; cdr3_nt: TGTGCCAGCAGTTTAACGGGGGCTTTCCCCCCGGGAGGGTCCTACAATGAGCAGTTCTTC
d_call: NA; v_call: TRBV21-1; clone_size: NA; j_call: TRBJ1-5; cdr3_aa: CASSGTGVNQPQHF; cdr3_nt: TGTGCCAGCAGTGGGACAGGGGTCAATCAGCCCCAGCATTTT
d_call: TRBD1; v_call: TRBV9; clone_size: NA; j_call: TRBJ1-2; cdr3_aa: CASSVGTGGVFSYGYTF; cdr3_nt: TGTGCCAGCAGCGTAGGGACAGGGGGCGTCTTTAGCTATGGCTACACCTTC